The clone carrying this T cell receptor beta chain was recorded many times. What it binds is unknown. This sample stems from a study of T-cell reconstitution after alpha-beta-depleted transplantation in children. Study results and caveats: Once a year had passed after transplant, T-cell counts and diversity came mostly from newly produced T cells. Surviving recipient T cells and thymic progenitors underlay high day-60 TCRbeta diversity in some patients. It was reported that alpha-beta T cells came from several hundred expanded graft clones (about two months after transplant).

During its preparation, the TCRbeta library received unique molecular identifiers. TCRdb analysed the PCR reads with MiXCR anew, one entry per CDR3 protein. Here the sample spans about 31,000 distinct CDR3 sequences, roughly 6.5% being singletons. Germline V CDR1 and CDR2: SNHLY, FYNNEI. The CDR3 has 13 residues. V lost 6 bases, J lost 1 base, and 9 bases lay in between. The sequence was obtained from a child younger than two who had a stem cell transplant for acute myeloid leukemia, so the T cells may come from the graft donor. The material was peripheral blood, obtained 60 days after TCRalphabeta/CD19-depleted stem cell transplant. V gene TRBV2 combines with J gene TRBJ1-1; D gene ambiguous. The CDR3 loop is CASSPGRNTEAFF. The CDR3 DNA is TGTGCCAGCAGCCCGGGGAGGAACACTGAAGCTTTCTTT.